This T cell receptor beta chain was recorded in a study of graft-versus-host responses after intestinal transplantation. As for the study in general: Recipients received multivisceral, liver-intestinal, or isolated intestinal transplants. All recipients were given anti-thymocyte globulin induction, and tacrolimus and steroids were then administered for roughly three years.

Study-level results: Investigators detected GvH clones in recipient marrow, with some emerging earlier in ileum or blood.

The sample holds one count of this clone. The target antigen is unknown. Here immunoSEQ multiplex PCR was the method, and the copy in TCRdb shows in-frame clones only, minus some. The table records nearly 110,000 clones, approximately 90% of them present only once. Trimming took off 1 base at V and 3 bases at J, with 10 bases between the two ends. Germline lookup yields CDR1 KGHSH and CDR2 LQKENI. The CDR3 is 14 amino acids. This chain uses TRBV18 with TRBJ2-7; possibly TRBD1 for D (6 bases). The sample was unstimulated CD4+ T cells sorted from spleen or lymph node cells, taken before transplant. This sequence originates from a human donor who was the organ donor for an intestinal transplant. As DNA, the CDR3 is TGTGCCAGCTCACCACTCGGACAGATCTACGAGCAGTACTTC. Translating it yields CASSPLGQIYEQYF. Full variable domain (outside the CDR3, taken from reference TRBV18 and TRBJ2-7): NAGVMQNPRHLVRRRGQEARLRCSPMKGHSHVYWYRQLPEEGLKFMVYLQKENIIDESGMPKERFSAEFPKEGPSILRIQQVVRGDSAAYFCASSPLGQIYEQYFGPGTRLTVT.